This section outlines one TCR beta chain sequence together with its context. Its target is unknown. TCRdb's copy holds only in-frame clones and misses some; the assay was immunoSEQ multiplex PCR. The table shows hundreds of thousands of clones, with roughly 91% occurring only once. The sample originates from a study of cytomegalovirus exposure and HLA in healthy donors. Study results and limitations: Through in vitro validation, a few CMV-associated chains were shown to be specific for CMV antigens.

This receptor was identified in a woman aged 18-35 years in good health and CMV-seropositive. Input material: PBMCs.

CDR3 sequence reads: CASSPDSYEQYF. In nucleotides, the CDR3 is TGTGCCAGCTCACCGGACAGCTACGAGCAGTACTTC. The chain carries TRBV18 and TRBJ2-7, with a weak D call TRBD1 (6 bases). CDR1 is KGHSH, CDR2 LQKENI, per germline. Trimming shortened V by 3 bases and J by 3 bases, and 6 bases separated the two germline ends. CDR3 length: 12 residues.